This T cell receptor beta chain derives from a study of CD8 T cells in ankylosing spondylitis. Findings and caveats of the study: In peripheral blood, disease-linked CD8+ clones occurred at relatively low frequencies.

The germline CDR1 and CDR2 sequences are LGHNA and YNFKEQ. The CDR3 is 13 amino acids. The ends were cut back, 0 bases at V and 15 bases at J, with 15 bases in the middle. Ten or more counts support this clonotype. Its antigen is currently unknown. One entry per CDR3 protein, called by TCRdb with MiXCR from the 5' RACE reads. In the table there are around 230,000 distinct CDR3 sequences, approximately 8% of which are singletons. Material for sequencing was blood, either unsorted or a sorted T cell fraction (not recorded which). This sequence was found in a female donor with ankylosing spondylitis or in good health (not recorded which). The V gene is TRBV4-2, the J gene TRBJ1-5; D may be TRBD1 (5 bases). The CDR3 loop reads CASSQEQGAVAHF. The CDR3, as DNA: TGTGCCAGCAGCCAAGAGCAGGGAGCGGTAGCGCATTTT.